This TCR beta chain was identified in a study of T cell responses to AZD1222 COVID-19 vaccine. The study pooled second doses at about 4 or about 12 weeks. This clone was picked up one time. J gave up 10 bases and V 6 bases, and 19 bases lay outside the gene matches. The germline V gene encodes CDR1 MRHNA and CDR2 SNTAGT. The CDR3 consists of 18 residues. Profiled with immunoSEQ multiplex PCR; TCRdb holds only in-frame clones, not every one. Of 65,000 to 85,000 clones in the sample, roughly 80% are singletons; the top ten hold over 11%. Source: peripheral blood, taken 28 days after the second AZD1222 dose. This clonotype originated in an adult who received the AZD1222 COVID-19 vaccine. This chain joins TRBV6-4 and TRBJ1-6; 9 positions match TRBD1. Here the CDR3 DNA reads TGTGCCAGCAGGGGGGACAGGGCGATCCCCGCGGCCCCATCACCCCTCCACTTT. This translates into CASRGDRAIPAAPSPLHF.